A single T cell receptor (beta chain) is shown here with its context. The germline gives CDR1 MNHEY, CDR2 SMNVEV (reference sequence). Losses at the gene ends were 6 bases for V and 1 base for J; bases not matched to a gene: 2. CDR3 length equals 13 residues. This sample was taken from a study of blood T cell repertoires in COVID-19. About the research overall: COVID-19 samples, acute and convalescent, were from the United States, Italy and Spain. Sources were T cells, B-cell-depleted T cells, or PBMCs; the material itself was cDNA or gDNA.

TCRdb's copy holds only in-frame clones and misses some; the assay was immunoSEQ multiplex PCR. The repertoire has some 210,000 clones, about 93% of them found once; the top ten carry around 0.84%. Enrollment of patients from Seattle took place during active infection, with longitudinal follow-up. This rearrangement joins TRBV27 to TRBJ1-1; TRBD1 matches 7 bases. The receptor was isolated from a man aged 60 to 75 with COVID-19, enrolled during active disease. Material for sequencing was peripheral blood. CDR3 bases: TGTGCCAGCAGGCGGGACAGGAACACTGAAGCTTTCTTT. Residues: CASRRDRNTEAFF.